The clone carrying this T cell receptor (beta chain) was detected only a few times. This record comes from a study of identical twins. One entry per CDR3 protein, called by TCRdb with MiXCR from the 5' RACE reads. The table has around 570,000 distinct CDR3 sequences, roughly 9.9% seen once. Between the trimmed V and J ends, which lost 4 bases and 4 bases, there was a span of 16 bases. The CDR3 runs to 15 residues. Separately, the same data were catalogued under a study of yellow fever vaccine responses in identical twins.

Sequenced material: PBMCs. The source of this sequence is a woman younger than 30 in good health. The chain employs TRBV12-3 or TRBV12-4 and TRBJ1-1, with D tentatively TRBD1 (6 bases). Written as DNA, the CDR3 is TGTGCCAGCAGTTCGGCAGGGCGAGGGGGCACTGAAGCTTTCTTT. Translation: CASSSAGRGGTEAFF.